The 28 T cell receptor beta chains reported below all come from one sample, sequenced in a study of cytomegalovirus exposure and HLA in healthy donors. PCR primers comprised 60 Vbeta and 13 Jbeta primers. Measured with immunoSEQ multiplex PCR; TCRdb has only the in-frame clones, and not every one. This table holds 70,000 to 95,000 clones, more than 60% found once. Sequencing was performed on PBMCs. These receptor sequences come from a man aged 40-55 years in good health and CMV-seronegative.

This clone appeared a few times. This chain uses TRBV25-1 with TRBJ1-4; D ambiguous. Germline V lookup: CDR1 MGHDK, CDR2 SYGVNS. Trimming took 3 bases from V and 0 from J, leaving 8 bases between them. The CDR3 runs 15 residues. The CDR3 DNA reads TGTGCCAGCAGTGACCTTCGGGCAACTAATGAAAAACTGTTTTTT. Protein product: CASSDLRATNEKLFF.

This clone was seen only a few times. The chain recombines TRBV6-5 with TRBJ2-7; a possible D gene is TRBD2 (6 bases). The CDR3 has 13 amino acids. V was shortened by 8 bases and J by 5 bases, with 16 bases between the two germline ends. In germline, CDR1 is MNHEY, CDR2 SVGAGI. The CDR3 is CASGGFRSHEQYF. DNA for the CDR3: TGTGCCAGCGGAGGGTTTAGAAGTCACGAGCAGTACTTC.

The genes are TRBV5-1 and TRBJ2-7; D gene ambiguous. Germline CDR1 is SGHRS and CDR2 is YFSETQ. The CDR3 length is 13 residues. The ends were cut back, 2 bases at V and 5 bases at J, with 11 bases in the middle. The CDR3 DNA is TGCGCCAGCAGCTTTGCCGACTTTCACGAGCAGTACTTC. This gives the protein CASSFADFHEQYF.

In DNA, the CDR3 is TGTGCCACCAGCACACGATGGGGGGAGTGGCGAGAGACCCAGTACTTC. Translated: CATSTRWGEWRETQYF. This chain joins TRBV15 and TRBJ2-5; a possible D gene is TRBD2 (6 bases). The V end lost 4 bases, the J end lost 4 bases, and 19 bases lay between the germline ends. The CDR3 sequence is 16 residues long. CDR1 and CDR2 from the germline V gene are LNHNV and YYDKDF (reference sequence).

In this sample, this clone turned up once. V usage is TRBV5-6 and J usage is TRBJ2-3; 8 nucleotides line up with TRBD2. Per germline, CDR1 SGHDT and CDR2 YYEEEE. The CDR3 covers 15 residues. The trim removed 6 bases at V and 5 bases at J, leaving 11 bases unmatched. The CDR3 bases are TGTGCCAGCATCCTTATAGCGGGAAAGGGAGATACGCAGTATTTT. Residues: CASILIAGKGDTQYF.

The J gene is TRBJ2-5, the V gene TRBV6-5; 10 bases align to TRBD2. J lost 5 bases, V lost 4 bases, and 4 bases had no gene match. The V gene's germline CDR1 is MNHEY and CDR2 SVGAGI. This CDR3 is built from 14 residues. The CDR3 DNA follows: TGTGCCAGCAGTTTAGCGGGGGGAGGGGAGACCCAGTACTTC. This translates into CASSLAGGGETQYF.

This chain connects TRBV28 to TRBJ1-5, with D possibly being TRBD1 (6 bases). CDR1 is MDHEN and CDR2 is SYDVKM in the germline V gene. Deletions cut 4 bases from V and 6 bases from J, with 10 bases between. The CDR3 totals 13 residues. CDR3 sequence (DNA): TGTGCCAGCAGTTCCCCGGACAGTCAGCCCCAGCATTTT. It is translated as CASSSPDSQPQHF.

This clone has only a few counts. This rearrangement joins TRBV28 to TRBJ1-2, with D hard to call. The CDR3 totals 12 residues. V was clipped by 1 base and J by 7 bases, with 7 bases between them. CDR1 MDHEN and CDR2 SYDVKM come from the germline V gene. CDR3 in DNA: TGTGCCAGCAGTTTATCTGGGAGTGGCTACACCTTC. Translation: CASSLSGSGYTF.

Comments on this clone: Other nucleotide sequences from this sample produce the same CDR3. This chain joins TRBV19 and TRBJ2-7; 11 bases are shared with TRBD1. The J segment lost 3 bases and the V segment lost 4 bases, leaving 2 bases of the junction unmatched. The CDR3 has 14 amino acids. Germline V gene sequence: CDR1 LNHDA, CDR2 SQIVND (reference sequence). The CDR3 sequence is CASSTGTGGYEQYF. CDR3 nucleotide sequence: TGTGCCAGTAGTACCGGGACAGGGGGCTACGAGCAGTACTTC.

V usage is TRBV7-9 and J usage is TRBJ2-7; tentative D call: TRBD1 (5 bases). V was trimmed by 8 bases and J by 4 bases, leaving 12 bases between them. CDR3 length: 12 residues. The germline CDR1 and CDR2 sequences are SEHNR and FQNEAQ (reference sequence). CDR3 in DNA: TGTGCCAGCGGTACCCAGGGTTACGAGCAGTACTTC. It yields the protein CASGTQGYEQYF.

This chain uses TRBV5-4 with TRBJ2-3; no clear D. The CDR3 runs to 13 residues. V was pared by 3 bases and J by 3 bases, with 8 bases between. Germline CDR1 and CDR2: SGHNT and YYREEE (reference sequence). CDR3 sequence (DNA): TGTGCCAGCAGCTCACCTACTACAGATACGCAGTATTTT. Its protein is CASSSPTTDTQYF.

Concerning this clone: At one end, the junction sequence differs from germline, possibly due to a read error. The chain combines TRBV7-7 with TRBJ2-5, with 8 bases matching TRBD1. CDR1 is SSHAT and CDR2 is FNYEAQ in the germline V gene (reference sequence). The CDR3 runs to 15 residues. Here the CDR3 DNA reads TGTGCTAGCAGCTTAGGGACAGGAAGACAAGAGACCCAGTACTTC. Protein sequence: CASSLGTGRQETQYF.

This clone is a singleton in its sample. V usage is TRBV5-1 and J usage is TRBJ1-2; weak D call: TRBD1 (6 bases). Germline V CDR1 and CDR2: SGHRS, YFSETQ. The CDR3 has 12 amino acids. Deletions cut 0 bases from V and 6 bases from J, with 6 bases between. The chain's CDR3 is CASSLDRDGYTF. CDR3 sequence (DNA): TGCGCCAGCAGCTTGGACAGGGATGGCTACACCTTC.

The chain combines TRBV6-5 with TRBJ2-7, with 9 bases aligning to TRBD1. This CDR3 spans 14 amino acids. Germline V gene sequence: CDR1 MNHEY, CDR2 SVGAGI. V shed 6 bases and J 5 bases; nucleotides not matched to a gene: 8. CDR3 residues: CASRPRQGGHEQYF. CDR3 nucleotides: TGTGCCAGCAGGCCCCGACAGGGGGGACACGAGCAGTACTTC.

J is TRBJ2-5 and V is TRBV6-1, with a tentative D call TRBD1 (5 bases). Germline V gene lookup returns CDR1 MNHNS and CDR2 SASEGT. The CDR3 covers 15 residues. Trimming removed 3 bases from V and 5 bases from J, with 16 bases in between. The CDR3 loop is CASSEVRRGRETQYF. The CDR3 region has the DNA TGTGCCAGCAGTGAGGTTCGAAGGGGTAGGGAGACCCAGTACTTC.

The rearrangement uses TRBV6-1 and TRBJ1-2, with 7 bases aligning to TRBD1. The CDR3 extends over 15 amino acids. Germline loops: CDR1 MNHNS, CDR2 SASEGT. J lost 4 bases, V lost 7 bases, and 12 bases had no gene match. CDR3 sequence reads: CASTPIRDRGYGYTF. The DNA of the CDR3 is TGTGCCAGCACCCCTATTAGGGACAGAGGCTATGGCTACACCTTC.

The CDR3, as DNA: TGCGCCAGCAGCCAAGGCGGGACAGCCTACAGCACAGATACGCAGTATTTT. It translates to CASSQGGTAYSTDTQYF. The gene calls are TRBV4-1 and TRBJ2-3; possible D gene TRBD1, 7 bases. CDR3 length: 17 amino acids. Germline loops: CDR1 MGHRA, CDR2 YSYEKL. The ends were cut back, 1 base at V and 0 bases at J, with 14 bases in the middle.

The rearrangement uses TRBV2 and TRBJ1-5; 7 bases fit TRBD1. CDR1 SNHLY and CDR2 FYNNEI come from the germline V gene. CDR3 size: 14 residues. The junction had 6 bases not matched to a gene; V was cut back by 6 bases and J by 4 bases. The CDR3 protein is CASRRQGGNQPQHF. CDR3 sequence (DNA): TGTGCCAGCAGACGACAGGGCGGGAATCAGCCCCAGCATTTT.

The count of this clone is one. The V call is TRBV11-2, the J call TRBJ2-3; 7 nucleotides match TRBD2. Germline V gives CDR1 SGHAT, CDR2 FQNNGV. Unmatched junction bases numbered 7, after V lost 6 bases and J lost 4 bases. This CDR3 is built from 14 residues. This CDR3 is CASRPSGVPDTQYF. The CDR3 DNA is TGTGCCAGCAGACCAAGCGGGGTGCCAGATACGCAGTATTTT. The full variable domain, rest sourced from reference TRBV11-2 and TRBJ2-3, is EAGVAQSPRYKIIEKRQSVAFWCNPISGHATLYWYQQILGQGPKLLIQFQNNGVVDDSQLPKDRFSAERLKGVDSTLKIQPAKLEDSAVYLCASRPSGVPDTQYFGPGTRLTVL.

This chain uses TRBV2 with TRBJ2-2; D is perhaps TRBD2 (5 bases). The CDR3 is 13 residues long. The ends were cut back, 11 bases at V and 7 bases at J, with 17 bases in the middle. The germline gives CDR1 SNHLY, CDR2 FYNNEI. In DNA, the CDR3 is TGTGCCCGATGGGAGAGAGGTGGCGGGGAGCTGTTTTTT. The encoded protein is CARWERGGGELFF.

As DNA, the CDR3 is TGTGCCAGCAGCCTACTAGCGGGGACAGGTGAGCAGTTCTTC. Translating gives CASSLLAGTGEQFF. This chain uses TRBV5-6 with TRBJ2-1; TRBD2 matches at 10 bases. The CDR3 covers 14 residues. V dropped 4 bases and J dropped 9; count of bases not matched to a gene: 7. Germline V lookup: CDR1 SGHDT, CDR2 YYEEEE.

Comments on this clone: Compared with germline, one end of the junction differs, possibly owing to a read error. The chain recombines TRBV18 with TRBJ1-4, with TRBD1 identical over 7 bases. This CDR3 contains 17 residues. From germline, CDR1 is KGHSH and CDR2 LQKENI. CDR3 DNA sequence: TGTGTCAGCTCGCGGACAAGACGGGACAGTTCCGAAGAAAAACTGTTTTTT. Translation gives CVSSRTRRDSSEEKLFF. The full variable domain, rest sourced from reference TRBV18 and TRBJ1-4, is NAGVMQNPRHLVRRRGQEARLRCSPMKGHSHVYWYRQLPEEGLKFMVYLQKENIIDESGMPKERFSAEFPKEGPSILRIQQVVRGDSAAYFCVSSRTRRDSSEEKLFFGSGTQLSVL.

The chain joins TRBV28 to TRBJ1-2; 8 bases match TRBD1. V lost 6 bases and J lost 3; bases outside the gene matches: 6. The V gene's germline CDR1 is MDHEN and CDR2 SYDVKM. This CDR3 region has 14 residues. The CDR3 region is CASRAGGVDYGYTF. Here the CDR3 DNA reads TGTGCCAGCAGGGCAGGGGGCGTGGACTATGGCTACACCTTC.

By sample fraction, this clone is medium-sized. This chain uses TRBV28 with TRBJ1-5; TRBD1 agrees at 8 bases. V lost 5 bases to trimming and J lost 4 bases; unmatched junction nucleotides: 10. From germline, CDR1 is MDHEN and CDR2 SYDVKM. This CDR3 comprises 16 residues. The CDR3, as DNA: TGTGCCAGCAGTCCCCGCGAACAGGGGGGGAATCAGCCCCAGCATTTT. This gives the protein CASSPREQGGNQPQHF.

This chain connects TRBV6-5 to TRBJ2-5; D is perhaps TRBD2 (5 bases). The J call may be faulty, since TRBJ2-7 better matches the DNA end. CDR1 MNHEY and CDR2 SVGAGI come from the germline V gene. The length of the CDR3 is 15 residues. DNA for the CDR3: TGTGCCAGCAGAGAGGTAGCGATAGGAACCTACGAGCAGTACTTC. Translating gives CASREVAIGTYEQYF.

V gene TRBV9 combines with J gene TRBJ2-1; 14 bases agree with TRBD2. Germline V CDR1 and CDR2: SGDLS, YYNGEE. The CDR3 is 18 residues long. V shed 4 bases, J shed 3 bases, and the junction held 9 bases outside the gene matches. The CDR3 spells CASSPSTSGGARYNEQFF. CDR3 coding DNA: TGTGCCAGCAGCCCCTCGACTAGCGGGGGGGCTCGCTACAATGAGCAGTTCTTC.

This clone was seen only a few times. V usage is TRBV6-5 and J usage is TRBJ1-1; D is possibly TRBD1 (6 bases). The CDR3 sequence is 14 residues long. Germline V lookup: CDR1 MNHEY, CDR2 SVGAGI. The V and J ends lost 6 bases and 2 bases respectively, with 13 bases between them. CDR3 in DNA: TGTGCCAGCAGAAGATCAGGGGAAAACACTGAAGCTTTCTTT. It translates to CASRRSGENTEAFF.

Comment on this clone: The sample contains more than one DNA sequence encoding this CDR3. The gene calls are TRBV7-2 and TRBJ2-7, with D maybe TRBD1 (5 bases). The germline V gene encodes CDR1 SGHTA and CDR2 FQGNSA. V lost 1 base and J 3 bases, leaving 7 bases between the germline ends. The CDR3 covers 13 residues. The CDR3 is CASSLDDSYEQYF. In nucleotides, the CDR3 is TGTGCCAGCAGCTTAGACGACAGCTACGAGCAGTACTTC.